Sequencing of this T cell receptor (beta chain) was carried out in a study of blood T cells in healthy people across ages. Notes on the study in general: PBMC samples, being unsorted, prevented any conclusive comparison of naive and antigen-experienced cells.

A word on this clonotype: The target antigen is unknown.

CDR1 MDHEN and CDR2 SYDVKM come from the germline V gene. The CDR3 runs 15 residues. V was trimmed by 7 bases and J by 5 bases, leaving 21 bases between them. The second PCR ran about 6 to 12 cycles with a sample-barcoded 5' primer and J-beta primers. Every molecule of cDNA carried a tag from a template-switch adaptor with 12 random nucleotides. Via MiXCR, TCRdb re-called the 5' RACE reads, giving one row per CDR3 protein. Of about 760,000 distinct CDR3 sequences in the sample, 20% to 30% are singletons; the top ten hold just under 9.5%. Another study also made use of these data, one on T cells of mothers and their children.

The chain uses TRBV28 and TRBJ2-7; perhaps TRBD1 as D (6 bases). This clonotype was sampled from a boy between 5 and 17 years old in good health. The sample taken for sequencing was blood. CDR3 nucleotides: TGTGCCAGCACGACTTCGGGTTGGGGGCGGAACGAGCAGTACTTC. Translated: CASTTSGWGRNEQYF.